These 19 T cell receptor beta chains were sequenced from one sample in a study of blood T cell repertoires in COVID-19. Using immunoSEQ multiplex PCR, the repertoire was profiled, and TCRdb retains in-frame clones only, with some absent. The repertoire holds about 310,000 clones, about nine tenths seen once, with 1% in the top ten. Sequenced: peripheral blood. The origin of the receptors is a man in his fifties or sixties with active or convalescent COVID-19.

In the case of this clone: Other DNA sequences in this sample translate to the same CDR3. CDR3 nucleotides: TGTGCCTGGAGTGTAGGCGGTGGGACAGATACGCAGTATTTT. As protein: CAWSVGGGTDTQYF. The chain recombines TRBV30 with TRBJ2-3; D remains ambiguous. V lost 0 bases and J lost 3, with 10 bases in between. The CDR3 contains 14 residues. Germline CDR1 is GTSNPN and CDR2 is SVGIG (reference sequence).

The gene calls are TRBV19 and TRBJ2-2; TRBD2 matches at 9 bases. The CDR3 runs to 15 residues. Trimming took 7 bases from V and 1 from J; bases not matched to a gene: 4. Germline lookup yields CDR1 LNHDA and CDR2 SQIVND (reference sequence). CDR3 loop: CASTGLAMNTGELFF. CDR3 nucleotides: TGTGCCAGTACAGGACTAGCGATGAACACCGGGGAGCTGTTTTTT.

The chain combines TRBV2 with TRBJ1-3, with D possibly being TRBD1 (6 bases). The CDR3 consists of 14 residues. CDR1 is SNHLY and CDR2 is FYNNEI in the germline V gene. V lost 9 bases and J 0 bases, leaving 12 bases between the germline ends. CDR3 region: CARQETGSGNTIYF. For the CDR3, the DNA is TGTGCCAGACAGGAGACAGGCTCTGGAAACACCATATATTTT. The variable domain in full, completed from reference TRBV2 and TRBJ1-3, reads EPEVTQTPSHQVTQMGQEVILRCVPISNHLYFYWYRQILGQKVEFLVSFYNNEISEKSEIFDDQFSVERPDGSNFTLKIRSTKLEDSAMYFCARQETGSGNTIYFGEGSWLTVV.

The chain joins TRBV7-5 to TRBJ2-6; the table names TRBD1, a call not compared with the DNA. TRBV7-5 counts as a pseudogene. This CDR3 contains 19 residues. As DNA, the CDR3 is TGTGCCAGAAGCTTAGGAGTCAGGGTGACCCCCCATGGGGCCAACGTCCTGACTTTC. This encodes CARSLGVRVTPHGANVLTF.

Turning to this clone: This specimen includes other DNA sequences encoding the same CDR3. This chain uses TRBV28 with TRBJ1-2, with 7 nucleotides matching TRBD1. Per germline, CDR1 MDHEN and CDR2 SYDVKM. The length of the CDR3 is 13 residues. The junction had 1 base not matched to a gene; V was cut back by 2 bases and J by 4 bases. The CDR3 DNA is TGTGCCAGCAGTTTACGACAGGGCTATGGCTACACCTTC. Protein sequence: CASSLRQGYGYTF.

The chain links TRBV3-1 (or the pseudogene TRBV3-2) to TRBJ1-2, with 9 bases identical to TRBD1. CDR3 length: 14 amino acids. The germline CDR1 and CDR2 sequences are LGHDT and YNNKEL (reference sequence). J gave up 6 bases and V 4 bases, and 6 bases lay outside the gene matches. CDR3 coding DNA: TGTGCCAGCAGCCCCTGGACAGGGGAGAATGGCTACACCTTC. It encodes CASSPWTGENGYTF.

The rearrangement uses TRBV12-3 or TRBV12-4 and TRBJ1-2; 8 nucleotides align to TRBD1. The V gene end was trimmed by 7 bases and the J gene end by 7 bases; junction bases not matched to a gene: 8. This CDR3 region has 13 residues. The CDR3 sequence: CASTLGQGSGYTF. Here the CDR3 DNA reads TGTGCCAGCACCCTAGGACAGGGAAGTGGCTACACCTTC.

The V call is TRBV28, the J call TRBJ1-1; tentatively, D is TRBD1 (5 bases). The CDR3 is 13 amino acids. Germline V gene sequence: CDR1 MDHEN, CDR2 SYDVKM. V was trimmed by 6 bases and J by 2 bases, leaving 10 bases between them. In DNA, the CDR3 is TGTGCCAGCAGCACGGGACTTAACACTGAAGCTTTCTTT. It yields the protein CASSTGLNTEAFF.

The gene calls are TRBV6-5 and TRBJ2-7, with D possibly being TRBD2 (5 bases). The CDR3 runs to 16 residues. Looked up from germline, CDR1 is MNHEY and CDR2 is SVGAGI. Trimming shortened V by 0 bases and J by 5 bases, and 17 bases separated the two germline ends. The CDR3 nucleotides are TGTGCCAGCAGTTACTCGTATCCGGGAACTAACCACGAGCAGTACTTC. Translated: CASSYSYPGTNHEQYF.

The gene calls are TRBV5-1 and TRBJ2-5; TRBD2 agrees at 14 bases. J gave up 1 base and V 4 bases, and 3 bases lay outside the gene matches. The CDR3 extends over 16 amino acids. Germline V gene data show CDR1 as SGHRS and CDR2 as YFSETQ. CDR3 coding DNA: TGCGCCAGCAGCATGGGACTAGCGGGGGCCCAAGAGACCCAGTACTTC. It is translated as CASSMGLAGAQETQYF.

This clone has only a few counts. V gene TRBV7-2 combines with J gene TRBJ1-5; the D gene is possibly TRBD1 (5 bases). The CDR3 is 14 amino acids. Trimming took 5 bases from V and 0 from J, leaving 8 bases between them. Germline loops: CDR1 SGHTA, CDR2 FQGNSA. The CDR3 DNA reads TGTGCCAGCAGCGCGACAGCTAGCAATCAGCCCCAGCATTTT. Translating gives CASSATASNQPQHF.

In this sample, this clone turned up once. The V call is TRBV5-1, the J call TRBJ2-6; weak D call: TRBD1 (6 bases). Germline loops: CDR1 SGHRS, CDR2 YFSETQ. V was trimmed by 3 bases and J by 1 base, leaving 11 bases between them. CDR3 length equals 16 residues. The CDR3 nucleotides are TGCGCCAGCAGCTGGTCCACAGGGTCTGGGGCCAACGTCCTGACTTTC. Translated: CASSWSTGSGANVLTF.

The chain couples TRBV19 to TRBJ1-5, with TRBD1 matching 12 bases. CDR3 size: 16 residues. Germline V CDR1 and CDR2: LNHDA, SQIVND (reference sequence). The V segment lost 9 bases and the J segment 4 bases; nucleotides outside the gene matches: 10. As DNA, the CDR3 is TGTGCCAGCTCCGGGACAGGGGGCGGTGGAAATCAGCCCCAGCATTTT. Protein: CASSGTGGGGNQPQHF.

The chain links TRBV7-3 to TRBJ1-1, with D perhaps matching TRBD1 (5 bases). Germline V lookup: CDR1 SGHTA, CDR2 FQGTGA. The CDR3 has 14 residues. V was cut by 5 bases and J by 0 bases, with 10 bases left in between. The CDR3 sequence: CASSPGLMNTEAFF. In DNA form, the CDR3 reads TGTGCCAGCAGCCCGGGACTGATGAACACTGAAGCTTTCTTT.

The chain recombines TRBV29-1 with TRBJ2-1; the D gene is possibly TRBD1 (6 bases). The CDR3 is 13 residues long. V lost 7 bases, J lost 0 bases, and 10 bases lay in between. Per germline, CDR1 SQVTM and CDR2 ANQGSEA. CDR3 sequence: CSATGLSYNEQFF. CDR3 coding DNA: TGCAGCGCAACAGGGCTCTCCTACAATGAGCAGTTCTTC.

This chain uses TRBV20-1 with TRBJ2-1; D remains ambiguous. Trimming stripped 6 bases from V and 0 bases from J, with 18 bases between. There are 16 residues in the CDR3. Germline V gene data show CDR1 as DFQATT and CDR2 as SNEGSKA (reference sequence). The CDR3 nucleotides read TGCAGTGCGAGTACAAGTAGCCCAAGCTCCTACAATGAGCAGTTCTTC. Translated, it gives CSASTSSPSSYNEQFF.

This chain links TRBV6-5 with TRBJ1-2; the D is unclear. Trimming pared 6 bases from V and 0 bases from J, leaving 11 bases between. This CDR3 region has 14 residues. Per the germline V gene, CDR1 is MNHEY and CDR2 is SVGAGI. The CDR3 DNA reads as TGTGCCAGCAGATACAGTTCTACTAACTATGGCTACACCTTC. The encoded protein is CASRYSSTNYGYTF.

This sequence joins TRBV5-8 and TRBJ1-2, with D perhaps TRBD1 (5 bases). The ends were cut back, 4 bases at V and 5 bases at J, with 15 bases in the middle. This CDR3 has 14 residues. CDR1 and CDR2 (germline): SGHTS, YDEGEE. The CDR3: CASSRNTGEYGYTF. The CDR3 nucleotides are TGTGCCAGCAGCCGCAATACGGGGGAATATGGCTACACCTTC.

The chain links TRBV14 to TRBJ2-1; the match to TRBD1 covers 12 bases. CDR3 length: 15 residues. Germline V gene data show CDR1 as SGHDN and CDR2 as FVKESK. Trimming at V came to 3 bases and at J to 9 bases, leaving 6 bases not matched to a gene. CDR3 coding DNA: TGTGCCAGCAGCCAGCCGGGACAGGGGGCAAGTGAGCAGTTCTTC. It codes for CASSQPGQGASEQFF.